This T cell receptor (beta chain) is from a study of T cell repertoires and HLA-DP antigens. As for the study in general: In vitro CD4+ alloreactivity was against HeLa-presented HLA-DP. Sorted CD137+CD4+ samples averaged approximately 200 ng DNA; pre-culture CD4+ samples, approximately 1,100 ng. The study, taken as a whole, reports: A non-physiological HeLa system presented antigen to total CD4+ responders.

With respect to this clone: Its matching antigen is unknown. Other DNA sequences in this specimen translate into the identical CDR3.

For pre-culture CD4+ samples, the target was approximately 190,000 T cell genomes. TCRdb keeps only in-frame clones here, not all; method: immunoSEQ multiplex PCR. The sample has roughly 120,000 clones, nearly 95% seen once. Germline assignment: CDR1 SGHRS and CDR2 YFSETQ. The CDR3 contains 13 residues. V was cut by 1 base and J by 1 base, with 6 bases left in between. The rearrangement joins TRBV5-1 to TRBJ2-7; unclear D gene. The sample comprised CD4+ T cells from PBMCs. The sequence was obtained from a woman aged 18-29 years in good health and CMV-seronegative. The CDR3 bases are TGCGCCAGCAGCTTGAGGTCTTCCTACGAGCAGTACTTC. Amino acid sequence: CASSLRSSYEQYF.